This T cell receptor beta chain was obtained from a study of CD8 T cells in ankylosing spondylitis. Study-level results: Eight highly homologous variants formed a TCR beta motif that appeared characteristic of ankylosing spondylitis blood.

MiXCR, applied by TCRdb to the 5' RACE reads, yields one record per CDR3 protein. Altogether fewer than 550,000 distinct CDR3 sequences are present, roughly 5.2% being singletons, with the ten largest covering under 4.5%. In its sample, this clonotype was seen many times. No antigen is known for it. Trimming removed 3 bases from V and 7 bases from J; junction bases left unmatched: 14. Germline V gene lookup returns CDR1 MNHEY and CDR2 SVGEGT. The CDR3 length is 18 residues. This TCR was recovered from a male donor with ankylosing spondylitis. Sequencing input: blood, either unsorted or a sorted T cell fraction (not recorded which). The V and J genes are TRBV6-2 or TRBV6-3 and TRBJ2-1; 11 nucleotides agree with TRBD2. This CDR3 reads CASSYPLAGGYVENEQFF. CDR3 DNA: TGTGCCAGCAGTTATCCGCTAGCGGGAGGATATGTGGAAAATGAGCAGTTCTTC.